These 12 T cell receptor beta chains were all obtained from the same sample, sequenced in a study of OX40 agonist ivuxolimab in advanced cancers. The method was immunoSEQ multiplex PCR; TCRdb's version includes in-frame clones alone and lacks a portion of them. Of roughly 70,000 clones in the sample, around nine tenths were seen once. Here the sequenced sample was CD4+ or CD8+ T cells sorted from blood, taken in a trial of the OX40 agonist ivuxolimab. These receptors came from an adult with an advanced solid tumor such as melanoma, head and neck, liver or kidney cancer.

The chain has TRBV29-1 and TRBJ1-1, with 8 bases aligning to TRBD1. Germline V gene lookup returns CDR1 SQVTM and CDR2 ANQGSEA. Trimming cost V 7 bases and J 3 bases; bases outside gene matches: 7. CDR3 length equals 13 residues. CDR3 protein: CSAPGTGHTEAFF. The CDR3 nucleotides are TGCAGCGCCCCTGGGACAGGTCACACTGAAGCTTTCTTT.

The chain is built from TRBV7-8 and TRBJ2-6; D is unclear. Germline V gene data show CDR1 as SGHVS and CDR2 as FQNEAQ. The ends were cut back, 5 bases at V and 2 bases at J, with 10 bases in the middle. The CDR3 is 15 residues long. The CDR3 DNA reads as TGTGCCAGCAGCCCCGGCAGCGCTGGGGCCAACGTCCTGACTTTC. This gives the protein CASSPGSAGANVLTF.

The rearrangement uses TRBV15 and TRBJ2-2; tentative D call: TRBD2 (6 bases). Looked up from germline, CDR1 is LNHNV and CDR2 is YYDKDF (reference sequence). The CDR3 has 16 amino acids. V lost 1 base and J 4 bases, leaving 13 bases between the germline ends. Here the CDR3 reads CATSRGGGMGTGELFF. The DNA of the CDR3 is TGTGCCACCAGCAGAGGTGGGGGGATGGGCACCGGGGAGCTGTTTTTT.

This chain joins TRBV6-1 and TRBJ2-1; TRBD1 matches at 9 bases. The V gene's germline CDR1 is MNHNS and CDR2 SASEGT. After removal of 5 bases from V and 9 bases from J, the junction contained 11 bases not matched to a gene. CDR3 length: 15 amino acids. CDR3 nucleotide sequence: TGTGCCAGCAGTACCAACAGGGGGCTCTTAGGTGAGCAGTTCTTC. Translating it yields CASSTNRGLLGEQFF.

V usage is TRBV6-5 and J usage is TRBJ2-1, with D perhaps TRBD1 (5 bases). Germline lookup yields CDR1 MNHEY and CDR2 SVGAGI. The CDR3 is 15 residues long. V dropped 5 bases and J dropped 4 bases, with 15 bases sitting between them. This chain's CDR3 is CASSLDPREYNEQFF. CDR3 bases: TGTGCCAGCAGTCTTGACCCCAGGGAATACAATGAGCAGTTCTTC.

This clone showed up just a few times. The chain joins TRBV6-5 to TRBJ1-1, with unresolved D. The CDR3 runs 15 residues. Germline loops: CDR1 MNHEY, CDR2 SVGAGI. V was cut by 0 bases and J by 0 bases, with 8 bases left in between. The DNA for the CDR3 is TGTGCCAGCAGTTACTCGGGCAGTATGAACACTGAAGCTTTCTTT. Its translation is CASSYSGSMNTEAFF.

The chain is built from TRBV7-2 and TRBJ2-3; 11 nucleotides agree with TRBD2. The V and J ends lost 3 bases and 2 bases, in that order; junction bases with no gene match: 4. The germline gives CDR1 SGHTA, CDR2 FQGNSA. The CDR3 is 16 residues long. The CDR3 loop is CASSLSSGGNTDTQYF. The DNA for the CDR3 is TGTGCCAGCAGCTTGTCTAGCGGGGGGAACACAGATACGCAGTATTTT.

The chain recombines TRBV28 with TRBJ1-5; 10 bases are a match to TRBD1. CDR1 is MDHEN, CDR2 SYDVKM, per germline. This CDR3 contains 15 residues. V shed 8 bases and J 5 bases; nucleotides not matched to a gene: 9. The CDR3 is CASGSPGTGDQPQHF. CDR3 bases: TGTGCCAGCGGCTCGCCGGGGACAGGGGATCAGCCCCAGCATTTT.

This sequence joins TRBV5-1 and TRBJ1-2; 8 bases fit TRBD1. Germline CDR1 SGHRS, CDR2 YFSETQ. After removal of 0 bases from V and 4 bases from J, the junction contained 5 bases not matched to a gene. The CDR3 loop spans 15 amino acids. CDR3 loop: CASSLEQGVVYGYTF. The CDR3 DNA reads as TGCGCCAGCAGCTTGGAACAGGGGGTGGTCTATGGCTACACCTTC.

The V and J genes are TRBV18 and TRBJ1-1; D gene unclear. The germline V gene encodes CDR1 KGHSH and CDR2 LQKENI. This CDR3 region has 13 residues. With 1 base removed from V and 1 base from J, the gap between germline ends came to 4 bases. As DNA, the CDR3 is TGTGCCAGCTCACCACAGAAGAACACTGAAGCTTTCTTT. It is translated as CASSPQKNTEAFF.

The rearrangement links TRBV5-1 to TRBJ1-4; 12 nucleotides line up with TRBD1. There are 18 residues in the CDR3. Germline V lookup: CDR1 SGHRS, CDR2 YFSETQ. J was trimmed by 5 bases and V by 0 bases; bases with no gene match: 8. CDR3 sequence reads: CASSLVGQGAGVNEKLFF. DNA for the CDR3: TGCGCCAGCAGCTTGGTGGGACAGGGGGCGGGAGTAAATGAAAAACTGTTTTTT. Based on the CDR3 plus reference TRBV5-1 and TRBJ1-4, the full variable domain is KAGVTQTPRYLIKTRGQQVTLSCSPISGHRSVSWYQQTPGQGLQFLFEYFSETQRNKGNFPGRFSGRQFSNSRSEMNVSTLELGDSALYLCASSLVGQGAGVNEKLFFGSGTQLSVL.

V gene TRBV5-4 combines with J gene TRBJ2-3; D uncertain. V lost 5 bases, J lost 0 bases, and 7 bases lay in between. The germline gives CDR1 SGHNT, CDR2 YYREEE (reference sequence). The CDR3 is 13 amino acids. As DNA, the CDR3 is TGTGCCAGCAGGCCCTCTAGCACAGATACGCAGTATTTT. Translation gives CASRPSSTDTQYF.